Listed below are T cell receptor beta chains from one sample, sequenced in a study of identical twins. A single record per CDR3 protein comes from TCRdb applying MiXCR to the 5' RACE reads. The sample includes about 500,000 distinct CDR3 sequences, roughly an eighth of them seen just once. The same sample was also studied in work on yellow fever vaccine responses in identical twins.

The sample was CD4+ T cells sorted from blood. The receptors were sampled from a woman aged 18-29 years in good health. Each CDR3 is given without its conserved first and last residue. A row's size may be missing; if present it is once, few, many or a size class.

>many|TRBJ2-5|15|TRBV4-2
ASSRSTGTSNQETQY
>NA|TRBJ1-4|11|TRBV28
ASSWTGNEKLF
>NA|TRBJ2-1|14|TRBV27
ASSLWGQGTYNEQF
>NA|TRBJ2-1|15|TRBV24-1
ATSDFGPLAGANEQF
>many|TRBJ2-5|12|TRBV5-1
ASSLGRVQETQY
>NA|TRBJ2-7|14|TRBV20-1
SAPWKGRGASYEQY
>NA|TRBJ2-3|13|TRBV28
ASSLTSGKMDTQY
>NA|TRBJ2-2|11|TRBV30
AWSVDGTGELF
>NA|TRBJ2-7|10|TRBV12-3/TRBV12-4
ASSPNPGVQY
>many|TRBJ2-5|13|TRBV5-1
ASSLAGTGQETQY
>many|TRBJ2-7|12|TRBV4-3
ASSRGGREYEQY
>few|TRBJ2-1|18|TRBV12-3/TRBV12-4
ASTEGGLAGLRRYYNEQF
>few|TRBJ2-1|13|TRBV6-2/TRBV6-3
ASSRAGGFFDEQF
>NA|TRBJ1-5|11|TRBV10-3
AISELGGQPQH
>few|TRBJ2-3|11|TRBV20-1
TLRLAGLDTQY
>NA|TRBJ2-3|14|TRBV12-3/TRBV12-4
ASSLPGEGLRDTQY
>NA|TRBJ2-5|13|TRBV10-2
ASRIGQGTQETQY
>few|TRBJ2-1|19|TRBV11-1
ASSLEGRSRTGGRSYNEQF
>few|TRBJ2-5|12|TRBV29-1
SVTSGGSQETQY
>few|TRBJ2-5|12|TRBV5-1
ASRTGQNQETQY
>NA|TRBJ1-1|13|TRBV20-1
SARKRQGLGTEAF
>NA|TRBJ2-7|12|TRBV20-1
SAPRGGRGYEQY
>NA|TRBJ2-3|14|TRBV11-2
ASSPGTGVPTDTQY
>few|TRBJ2-7|12|TRBV7-2
ASSKNEGPYEQY
>NA|TRBJ1-1|15|TRBV5-1
ASSPQPTTRGNTEAF
>once|TRBJ2-1|12|TRBV10-3
AISELQGYIEQF
>NA|TRBJ2-5|13|TRBV6-2/TRBV6-3
ASSPPGGYQETQY
>few|TRBJ2-1|11|TRBV12-5
ASGSGAYNEQF
>NA|TRBJ2-4|12|TRBV5-5
ASSLLLAKNIQY
>NA|TRBJ2-1|13|TRBV18
ASSRLAGESNEQF
>NA|TRBJ2-2|14|TRBV24-1
ATSDYYPTRTGELF
>few|TRBJ1-1|10|TRBV27
ATQRGDREAF
>NA|TRBJ1-1|12|TRBV19
ASSIAAGNTEAF
>NA|TRBJ2-1|20|TRBV9
ASSVVRGGTGGYQVNYNEQF
>NA|TRBJ2-2|13|TRBV29-1
SARRGSLNTGELF
>few|TRBJ2-2|12|TRBV20-1
SATSSWVAGELF